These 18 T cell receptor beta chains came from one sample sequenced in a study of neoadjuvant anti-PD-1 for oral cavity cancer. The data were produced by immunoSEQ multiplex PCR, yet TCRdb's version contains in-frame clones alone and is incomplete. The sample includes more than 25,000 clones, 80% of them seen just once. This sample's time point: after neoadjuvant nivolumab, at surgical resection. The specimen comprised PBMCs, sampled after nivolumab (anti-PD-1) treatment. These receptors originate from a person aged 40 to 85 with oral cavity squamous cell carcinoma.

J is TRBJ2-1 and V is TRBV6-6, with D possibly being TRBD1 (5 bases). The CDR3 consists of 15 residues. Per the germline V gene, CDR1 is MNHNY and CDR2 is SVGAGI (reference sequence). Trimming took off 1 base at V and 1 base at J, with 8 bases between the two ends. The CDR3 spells CASSYWPGSYNEQFF. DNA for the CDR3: TGTGCCAGCAGTTACTGGCCAGGGTCCTACAATGAGCAGTTCTTC.

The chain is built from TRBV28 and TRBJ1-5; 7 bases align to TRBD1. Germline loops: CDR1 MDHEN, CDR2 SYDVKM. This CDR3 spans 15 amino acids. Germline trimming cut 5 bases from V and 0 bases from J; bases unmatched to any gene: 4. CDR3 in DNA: TGTGCCAGCAGTCGTTCAGGGGGTAGCAATCAGCCCCAGCATTTT. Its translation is CASSRSGGSNQPQHF.

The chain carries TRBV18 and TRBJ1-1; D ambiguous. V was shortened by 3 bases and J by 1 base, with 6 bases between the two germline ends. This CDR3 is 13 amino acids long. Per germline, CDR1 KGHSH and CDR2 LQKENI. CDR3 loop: CASSPSANTEAFF. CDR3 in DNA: TGTGCCAGCTCACCCAGTGCGAACACTGAAGCTTTCTTT.

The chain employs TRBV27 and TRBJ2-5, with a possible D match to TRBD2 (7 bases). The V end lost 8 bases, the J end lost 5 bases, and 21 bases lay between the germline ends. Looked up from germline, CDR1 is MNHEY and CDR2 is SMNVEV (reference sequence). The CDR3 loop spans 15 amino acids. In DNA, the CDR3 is TGTGCCAGCCGACCCCAGTGGGGGGGCCAGGAGACCCAGTACTTC. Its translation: CASRPQWGGQETQYF.

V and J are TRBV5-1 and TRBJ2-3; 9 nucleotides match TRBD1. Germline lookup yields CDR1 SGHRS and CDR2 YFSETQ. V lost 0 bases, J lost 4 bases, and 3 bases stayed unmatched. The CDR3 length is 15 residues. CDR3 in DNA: TGCGCCAGCAGCTTGGGGACAGGGGTTGCAGATACGCAGTATTTT. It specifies CASSLGTGVADTQYF.

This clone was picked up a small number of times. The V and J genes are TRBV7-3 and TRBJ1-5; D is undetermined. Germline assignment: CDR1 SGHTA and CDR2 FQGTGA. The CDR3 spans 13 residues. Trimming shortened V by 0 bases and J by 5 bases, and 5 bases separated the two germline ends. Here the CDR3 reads CASSLTEDQPQHF. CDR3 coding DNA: TGTGCCAGCAGCTTAACGGAGGATCAGCCCCAGCATTTT.

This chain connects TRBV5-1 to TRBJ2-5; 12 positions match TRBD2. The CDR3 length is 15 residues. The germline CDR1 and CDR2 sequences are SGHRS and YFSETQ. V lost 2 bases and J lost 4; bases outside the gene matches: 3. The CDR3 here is CASSLGTSGRETQYF. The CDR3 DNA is TGCGCCAGCAGCTTAGGGACTAGCGGGCGAGAGACCCAGTACTTC.

The CDR3 bases are TGTGCCAGCAACCCGGGGACAGTCAATCAGCCCCAGCATTTT. Its translation: CASNPGTVNQPQHF. The chain is built from TRBV28 and TRBJ1-5, with TRBD1 identical over 7 bases. The CDR3 extends over 14 amino acids. Germline assignment: CDR1 MDHEN and CDR2 SYDVKM. Losses at the gene ends were 7 bases for V and 3 bases for J; bases not matched to a gene: 6.

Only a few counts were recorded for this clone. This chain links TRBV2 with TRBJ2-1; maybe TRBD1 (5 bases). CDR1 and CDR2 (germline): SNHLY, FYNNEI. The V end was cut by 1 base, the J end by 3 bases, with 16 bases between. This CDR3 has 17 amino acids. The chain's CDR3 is CASSEGQGSPVYNEQFF. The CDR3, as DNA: TGTGCCAGCAGTGAAGGCCAGGGATCCCCTGTCTACAATGAGCAGTTCTTC.

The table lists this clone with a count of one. The CDR3 protein is CASSLGLGGYTF. CDR3 bases: TGTGCCAGCAGCTTAGGGTTAGGTGGCTACACCTTC. J is TRBJ1-2 and V is TRBV7-2; D gene ambiguous. Between the trimmed V and J ends, which lost 1 base and 7 bases, there was a span of 7 bases. Germline V gene sequence: CDR1 SGHTA, CDR2 FQGNSA. The CDR3 length is 12 residues. The whole variable domain, filled in from reference TRBV7-2 and TRBJ1-2, reads GAGVSQSPSNKVTEKGKDVELRCDPISGHTALYWYRQSLGQGLEFLIYFQGNSAPDKSGLPSDRFSAERTGGSVSTLTIQRTQQEDSAVYLCASSLGLGGYTFGSGTRLTVV.

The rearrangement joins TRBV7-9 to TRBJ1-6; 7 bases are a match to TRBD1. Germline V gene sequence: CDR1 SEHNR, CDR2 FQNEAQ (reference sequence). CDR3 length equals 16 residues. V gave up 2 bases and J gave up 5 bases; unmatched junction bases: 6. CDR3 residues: CASSLRTGVDNSPLHF. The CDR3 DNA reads TGTGCCAGCAGCTTAAGAACAGGGGTCGATAATTCACCCCTCCACTTT.

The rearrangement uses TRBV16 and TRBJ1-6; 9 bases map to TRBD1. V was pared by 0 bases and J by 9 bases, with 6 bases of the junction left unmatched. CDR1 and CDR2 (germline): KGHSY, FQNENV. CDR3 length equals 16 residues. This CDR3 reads CASSQSPGQGVSPLHF. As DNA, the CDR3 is TGTGCCAGCAGCCAATCGCCGGGACAGGGCGTTTCACCCCTCCACTTT.

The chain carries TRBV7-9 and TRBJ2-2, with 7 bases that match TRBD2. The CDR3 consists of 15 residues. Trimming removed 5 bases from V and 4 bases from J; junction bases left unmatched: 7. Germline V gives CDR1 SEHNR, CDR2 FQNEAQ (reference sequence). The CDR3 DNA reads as TGTGCCAGCAGCCAAGGGGACTACTCCACCGGGGAGCTGTTTTTT. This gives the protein CASSQGDYSTGELFF.

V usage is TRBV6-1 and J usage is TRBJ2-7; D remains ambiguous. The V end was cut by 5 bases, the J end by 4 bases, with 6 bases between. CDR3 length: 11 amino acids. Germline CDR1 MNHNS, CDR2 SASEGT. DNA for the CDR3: TGTGCCAGCAGTTACATGTACGAGCAGTACTTC. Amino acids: CASSYMYEQYF.

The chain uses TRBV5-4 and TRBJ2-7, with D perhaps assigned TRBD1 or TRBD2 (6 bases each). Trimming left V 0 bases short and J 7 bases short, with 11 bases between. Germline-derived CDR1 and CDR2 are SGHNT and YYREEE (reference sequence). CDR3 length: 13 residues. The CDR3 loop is CASSLDQGREQYF. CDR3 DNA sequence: TGTGCCAGCAGCTTGGATCAGGGGAGGGAGCAGTACTTC. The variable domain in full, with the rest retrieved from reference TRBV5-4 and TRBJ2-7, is ETGVTQSPTHLIKTRGQQVTLRCSSQSGHNTVSWYQQALGQGPQFIFQYYREEENGRGNFPPRFSGLQFPNYSSELNVNALELDDSALYLCASSLDQGREQYFGPGTRLTVT.

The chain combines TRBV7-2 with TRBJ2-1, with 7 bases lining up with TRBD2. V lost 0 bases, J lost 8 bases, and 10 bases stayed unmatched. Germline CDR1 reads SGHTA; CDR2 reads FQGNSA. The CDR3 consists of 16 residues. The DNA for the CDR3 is TGTGCCAGCAGCTTAGCCGGCCTAGCGGACGGAGATGAGCAGTTCTTC. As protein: CASSLAGLADGDEQFF.

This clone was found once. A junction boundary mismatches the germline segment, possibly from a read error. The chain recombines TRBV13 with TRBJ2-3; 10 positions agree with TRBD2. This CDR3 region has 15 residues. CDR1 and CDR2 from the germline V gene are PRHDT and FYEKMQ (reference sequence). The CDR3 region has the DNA TGCGCCAGCAGCCTACTAGCGGGGAGCACAGATACGCAGTATTTT. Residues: CASSLLAGSTDTQYF. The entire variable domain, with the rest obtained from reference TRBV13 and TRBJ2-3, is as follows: AAGVIQSPRHLIKEKRETATLKCYPIPRHDTVYWYQQGPGQDPQFLISFYEKMQSDKGSIPDRFSAQQFSDYHSELNMSSLELGDSALYFCASSLLAGSTDTQYFGPGTRLTVL.

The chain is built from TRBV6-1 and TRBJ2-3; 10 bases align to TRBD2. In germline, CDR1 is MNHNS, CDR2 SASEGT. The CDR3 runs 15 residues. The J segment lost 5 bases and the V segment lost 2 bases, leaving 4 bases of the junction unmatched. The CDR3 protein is CASSELAGAGDTQYF. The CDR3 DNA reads TGTGCCAGCAGTGAACTAGCGGGGGCGGGAGATACGCAGTATTTT.